This T cell receptor (beta chain) came from a study of blood T cell repertoires in COVID-19. Study summary: Samples taken during acute and convalescent COVID-19 were collected in the United States, Italy and Spain. From T cells, B-cell-depleted T cells, or PBMCs came the material, which was cDNA or gDNA.

The CDR3 extends over 15 amino acids. Trimming cost V 0 bases and J 0 bases, with 9 bases left between them. Germline loops: CDR1 SGHNT, CDR2 YYREEE (reference sequence). Original processing methods: Estimation of nucleated cell counts relied on the amplification of reference gene primers. Clones were read by immunoSEQ multiplex PCR, and TCRdb kept only the in-frame ones, dropping some. V and J calls and clone size are as listed in that table; D and trimming were resolved from the DNA. Among 150,000 to 200,000 clones, 82% were seen once, and the ten largest hold about 6.9%. This clonotype was sampled from a human donor with acute or convalescent COVID-19. The donor label of this sample is uncertain. J is TRBJ1-1 and V is TRBV5-4; D is unresolved. The sequenced material came from peripheral blood. For the CDR3, the DNA is TGTGCCAGCAGCTTGGTATCGGTGATGAACACTGAAGCTTTCTTT. It is translated as CASSLVSVMNTEAFF.